This T cell receptor beta chain stems from a study of radiotherapy plus CTLA-4 blockade in lung cancer. CDR3 size: 15 residues. Germline values: CDR1 SGDLS, CDR2 YYNGEE. V gave up 4 bases and J gave up 5 bases; unmatched junction bases: 9. The repertoire was sequenced with immunoSEQ multiplex PCR; TCRdb's copy has only in-frame clones and lacks some. Of roughly 90,000 clones detected, about 79% appear once; the ten largest clones hold approximately 3.9%. The starting material was peripheral blood, obtained from a patient treated with radiotherapy plus ipilimumab. The V gene is TRBV9, the J gene TRBJ1-2; 9 nucleotides align to TRBD1. The TCR was taken from a human donor with non-small cell lung cancer who had a partial response to radiotherapy plus ipilimumab. Some clones in this sample may be carry-over from other donors' samples. The CDR3 DNA reads as TGTGCCAGCAGCCCAGGGACAGGGCAGGGGTATGGCTACACCTTC. Amino acids: CASSPGTGQGYGYTF.